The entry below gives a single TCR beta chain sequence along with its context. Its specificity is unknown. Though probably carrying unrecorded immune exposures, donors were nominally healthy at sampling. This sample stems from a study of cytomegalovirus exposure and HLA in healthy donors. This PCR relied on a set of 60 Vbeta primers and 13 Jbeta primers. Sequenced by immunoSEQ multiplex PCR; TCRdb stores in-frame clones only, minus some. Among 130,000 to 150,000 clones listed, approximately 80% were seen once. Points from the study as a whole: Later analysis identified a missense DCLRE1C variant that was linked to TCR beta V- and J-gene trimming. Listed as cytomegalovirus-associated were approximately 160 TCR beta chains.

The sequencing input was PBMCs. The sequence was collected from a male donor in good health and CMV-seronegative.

The CDR3 reads CASSTDRGHGYTF. In nucleotides, the CDR3 is TGTGCCAGTAGTACGGACAGGGGCCATGGCTACACCTTC. The chain couples TRBV19 to TRBJ1-2; TRBD1 agrees at 9 bases. The CDR3 runs 13 residues. The V gene end was trimmed by 4 bases and the J gene end by 6 bases; junction bases not matched to a gene: 3. Germline CDR1 and CDR2: LNHDA and SQIVND (reference sequence).